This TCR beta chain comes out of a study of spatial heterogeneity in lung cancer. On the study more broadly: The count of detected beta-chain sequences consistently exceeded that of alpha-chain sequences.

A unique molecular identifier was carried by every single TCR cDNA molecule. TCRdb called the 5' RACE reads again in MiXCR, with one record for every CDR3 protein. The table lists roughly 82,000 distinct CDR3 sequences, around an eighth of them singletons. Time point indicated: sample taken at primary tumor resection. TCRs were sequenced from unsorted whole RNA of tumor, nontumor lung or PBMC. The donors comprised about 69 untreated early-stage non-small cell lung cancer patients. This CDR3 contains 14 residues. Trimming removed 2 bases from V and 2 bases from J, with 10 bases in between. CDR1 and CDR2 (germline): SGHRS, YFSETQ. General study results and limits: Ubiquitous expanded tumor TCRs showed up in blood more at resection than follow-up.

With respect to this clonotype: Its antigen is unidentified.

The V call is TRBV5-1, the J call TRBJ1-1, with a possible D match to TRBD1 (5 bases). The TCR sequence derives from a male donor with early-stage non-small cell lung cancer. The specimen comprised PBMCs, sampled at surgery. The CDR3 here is CASSFRGYNTEAFF. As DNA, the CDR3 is TGCGCCAGCAGCTTTAGGGGCTATAACACTGAAGCTTTCTTT.